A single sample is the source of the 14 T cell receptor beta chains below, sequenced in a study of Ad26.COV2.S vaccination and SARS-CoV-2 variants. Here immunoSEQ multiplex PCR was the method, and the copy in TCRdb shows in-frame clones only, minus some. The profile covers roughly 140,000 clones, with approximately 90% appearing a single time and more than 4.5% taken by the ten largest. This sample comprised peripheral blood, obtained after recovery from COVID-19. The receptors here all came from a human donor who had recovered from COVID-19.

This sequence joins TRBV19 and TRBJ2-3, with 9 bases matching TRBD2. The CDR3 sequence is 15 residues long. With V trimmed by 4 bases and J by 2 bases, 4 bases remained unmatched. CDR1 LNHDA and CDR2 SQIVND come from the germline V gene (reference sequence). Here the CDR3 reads CASSTVAGATDTQYF. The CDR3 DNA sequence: TGTGCCAGTAGTACCGTAGCGGGGGCCACAGATACGCAGTATTTT.

Here the CDR3 reads CASSQGYGTVADTQYF. CDR3 nucleotides: TGTGCCAGCAGCCAAGGTTATGGGACAGTAGCAGATACGCAGTATTTT. V gene TRBV3-1 (or the pseudogene TRBV3-2) combines with J gene TRBJ2-3; TRBD1 agrees at 7 bases. The J segment lost 4 bases and the V segment lost 1 base, leaving 8 bases of the junction unmatched. The CDR3 has 16 residues. Per the germline V gene, CDR1 is LGHDT and CDR2 is YNNKEL (reference sequence).

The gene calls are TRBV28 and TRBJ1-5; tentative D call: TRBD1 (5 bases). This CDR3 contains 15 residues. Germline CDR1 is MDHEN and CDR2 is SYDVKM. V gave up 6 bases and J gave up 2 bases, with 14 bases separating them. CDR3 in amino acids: CASRRRGEGNQPQHF. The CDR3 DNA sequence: TGTGCCAGCAGGCGTCGGGGGGAGGGCAATCAGCCCCAGCATTTT.

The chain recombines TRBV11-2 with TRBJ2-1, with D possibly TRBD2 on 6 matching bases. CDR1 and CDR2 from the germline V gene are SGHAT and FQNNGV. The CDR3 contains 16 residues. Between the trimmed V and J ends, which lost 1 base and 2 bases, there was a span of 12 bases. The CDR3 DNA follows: TGTGCCAGCAGCTTAGCGGGTCGGGGGACCTACAATGAGCAGTTCTTC. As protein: CASSLAGRGTYNEQFF.

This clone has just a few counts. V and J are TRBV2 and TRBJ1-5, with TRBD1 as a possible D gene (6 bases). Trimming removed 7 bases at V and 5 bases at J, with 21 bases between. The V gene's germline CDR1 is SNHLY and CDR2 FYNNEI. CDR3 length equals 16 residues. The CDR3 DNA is TGTGCCAGCACGGGGAAACGGGAACAGGGTGATCAGCCCCAGCATTTT. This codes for CASTGKREQGDQPQHF. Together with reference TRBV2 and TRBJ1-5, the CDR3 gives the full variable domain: EPEVTQTPSHQVTQMGQEVILRCVPISNHLYFYWYRQILGQKVEFLVSFYNNEISEKSEIFDDQFSVERPDGSNFTLKIRSTKLEDSAMYFCASTGKREQGDQPQHFGDGTRLSIL.

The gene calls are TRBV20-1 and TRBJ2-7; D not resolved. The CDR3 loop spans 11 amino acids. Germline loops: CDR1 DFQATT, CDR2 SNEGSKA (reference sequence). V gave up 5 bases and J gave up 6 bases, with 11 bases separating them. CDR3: CSAAHLLEQYF. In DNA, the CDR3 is TGCAGTGCTGCACACCTTCTCGAGCAGTACTTC.

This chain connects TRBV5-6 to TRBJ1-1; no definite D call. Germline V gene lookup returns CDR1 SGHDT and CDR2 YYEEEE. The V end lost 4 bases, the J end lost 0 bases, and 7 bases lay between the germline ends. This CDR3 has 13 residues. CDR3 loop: CASSPDMNTEAFF. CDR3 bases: TGTGCCAGCAGCCCAGACATGAACACTGAAGCTTTCTTT. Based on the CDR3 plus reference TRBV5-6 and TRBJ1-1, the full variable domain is DAGVTQSPTHLIKTRGQQVTLRCSPKSGHDTVSWYQQALGQGPQFIFQYYEEEERQRGNFPDRFSGHQFPNYSSELNVNALLLGDSALYLCASSPDMNTEAFFGQGTRLTVV.

The CDR3 sequence: CASSLQGNGDSPLHF. CDR3 nucleotides: TGTGCCAGCAGCTTGCAAGGGAATGGTGATTCACCCCTCCACTTT. The gene calls are TRBV7-6 and TRBJ1-6; no definite D call. Trimming removed 3 bases from V and 8 bases from J, with 14 bases in between. This CDR3 has 15 residues. Germline V lookup: CDR1 SGHVS, CDR2 FNYEAQ. Drawing the rest from reference TRBV7-6 and TRBJ1-6, the complete variable domain is GAGVSQSPRYKVTKRGQDVALRCDPISGHVSLYWYRQALGQGPEFLTYFNYEAQQDKSGLPNDRFSAERPEGSISTLTIQRTEQRDSAMYRCASSLQGNGDSPLHFGNGTRLTVT.

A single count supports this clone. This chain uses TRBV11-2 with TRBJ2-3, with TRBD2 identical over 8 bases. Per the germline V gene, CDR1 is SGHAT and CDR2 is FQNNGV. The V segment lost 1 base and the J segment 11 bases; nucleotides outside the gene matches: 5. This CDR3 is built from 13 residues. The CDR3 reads CASSLGRGGVQYF. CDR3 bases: TGTGCCAGCAGCTTAGGCCGGGGGGGAGTGCAGTATTTT.

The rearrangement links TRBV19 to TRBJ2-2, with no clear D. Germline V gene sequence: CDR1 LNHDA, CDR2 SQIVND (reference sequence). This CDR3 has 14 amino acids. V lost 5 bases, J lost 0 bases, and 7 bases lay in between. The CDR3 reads CASSHSANTGELFF. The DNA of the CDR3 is TGTGCCAGTAGTCATTCCGCGAACACCGGGGAGCTGTTTTTT.

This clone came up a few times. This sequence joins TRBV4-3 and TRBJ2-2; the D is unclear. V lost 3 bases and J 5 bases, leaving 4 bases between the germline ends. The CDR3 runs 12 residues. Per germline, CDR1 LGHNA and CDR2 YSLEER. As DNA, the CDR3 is TGCGCCAGCAGCCACGAGACCGGGGAGCTGTTTTTT. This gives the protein CASSHETGELFF.

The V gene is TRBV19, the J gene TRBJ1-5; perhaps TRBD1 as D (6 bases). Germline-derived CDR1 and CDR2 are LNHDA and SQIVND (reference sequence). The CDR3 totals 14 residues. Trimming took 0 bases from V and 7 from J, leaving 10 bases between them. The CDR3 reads CASSIEGGDQPQHF. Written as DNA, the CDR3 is TGTGCCAGTAGTATAGAAGGGGGGGACCAGCCCCAGCATTTT.

CDR3 nucleotides: TGTGCCAGCAGTTTGTTCCACACCGGGGAGCTGTTTTTT. Its translation is CASSLFHTGELFF. The chain is built from TRBV28 and TRBJ2-2; D not certain. The CDR3 loop spans 13 amino acids. V was cut by 3 bases and J by 3 bases, with 5 bases left in between. The germline gives CDR1 MDHEN, CDR2 SYDVKM.

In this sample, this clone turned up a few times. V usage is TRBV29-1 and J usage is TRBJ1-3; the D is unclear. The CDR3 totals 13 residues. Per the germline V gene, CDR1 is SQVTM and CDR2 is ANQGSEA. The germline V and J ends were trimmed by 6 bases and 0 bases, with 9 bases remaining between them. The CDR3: CSVLVGSGNTIYF. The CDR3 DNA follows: TGCAGCGTGCTGGTGGGCTCTGGAAACACCATATATTTT.